This T cell receptor beta chain came from a study of blood T cell repertoires in COVID-19. Study at large: The samples span acute and convalescent COVID-19 from the United States, Italy and Spain. The cDNA or gDNA used as material had been derived from T cells, B-cell-depleted T cells, or PBMCs.

The V gene lost 0 bases and the J gene lost 4 bases, with 10 bases spanning the gap. The CDR3 consists of 16 residues. Authors' methods: Researchers report that nucleated cell counts were estimated from reference gene primer amplification. Produced via immunoSEQ multiplex PCR; TCRdb's table is partial and in-frame only. Clone size and V and J calls were adopted from that table, with D and trimming inferred from the DNA. This table holds some 200,000 clones, 70% to 90% found once. The chain links TRBV23-1 to TRBJ2-6; possible D gene TRBD2, 5 bases. TRBV23-1 is known as an ORF, though its function is uncertain. Material for sequencing was peripheral blood. The source is a woman in her late teens or twenties who had recovered from COVID-19. The CDR3 nucleotides read TGCGCCAGCAGTCAATCCCCCCGGGGAGGGGCCAACGTCCTGACTTTC. It encodes CASSQSPRGGANVLTF.